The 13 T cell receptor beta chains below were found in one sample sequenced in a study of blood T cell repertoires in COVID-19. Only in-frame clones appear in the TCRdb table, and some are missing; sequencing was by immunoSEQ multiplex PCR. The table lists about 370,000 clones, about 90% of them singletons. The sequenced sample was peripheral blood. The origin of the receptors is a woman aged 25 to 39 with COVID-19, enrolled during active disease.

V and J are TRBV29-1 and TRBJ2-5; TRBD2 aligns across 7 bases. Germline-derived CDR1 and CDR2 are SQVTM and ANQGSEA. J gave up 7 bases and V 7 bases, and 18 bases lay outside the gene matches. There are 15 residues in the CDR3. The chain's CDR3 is CSAQLTVGPGGTQYF. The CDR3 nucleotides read TGCAGCGCTCAACTCACCGTCGGTCCGGGGGGGACCCAGTACTTC. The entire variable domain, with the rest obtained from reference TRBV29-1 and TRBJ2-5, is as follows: SAVISQKPSRDICQRGTSLTIQCQVDSQVTMMFWYRQQPGQSLTLIATANQGSEATYESGFVIDKFPISRPNLTFSTLTVSNMSPEDSSIYLCSAQLTVGPGGTQYFGPGTRLLVL.

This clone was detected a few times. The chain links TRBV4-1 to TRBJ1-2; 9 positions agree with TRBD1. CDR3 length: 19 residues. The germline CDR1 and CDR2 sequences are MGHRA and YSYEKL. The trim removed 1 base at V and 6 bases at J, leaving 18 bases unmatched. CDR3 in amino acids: CASSQVRGNFAGQGNGYTF. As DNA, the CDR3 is TGCGCCAGCAGCCAAGTTCGAGGGAATTTTGCGGGACAGGGAAATGGCTACACCTTC.

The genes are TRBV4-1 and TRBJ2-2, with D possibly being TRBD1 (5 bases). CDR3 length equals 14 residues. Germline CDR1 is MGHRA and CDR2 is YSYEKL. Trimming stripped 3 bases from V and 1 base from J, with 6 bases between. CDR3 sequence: CASSHTGNTGELFF. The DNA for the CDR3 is TGCGCCAGCAGCCACACAGGGAACACCGGGGAGCTGTTTTTT.

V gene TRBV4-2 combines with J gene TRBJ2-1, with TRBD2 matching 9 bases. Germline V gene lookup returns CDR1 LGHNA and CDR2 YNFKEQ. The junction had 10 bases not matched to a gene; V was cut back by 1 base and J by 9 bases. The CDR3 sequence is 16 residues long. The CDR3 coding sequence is TGTGCCAGCAGCCAAGGTAGGCGGGGGGGCCGCGGTGAGCAGTTCTTC. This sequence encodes CASSQGRRGGRGEQFF.

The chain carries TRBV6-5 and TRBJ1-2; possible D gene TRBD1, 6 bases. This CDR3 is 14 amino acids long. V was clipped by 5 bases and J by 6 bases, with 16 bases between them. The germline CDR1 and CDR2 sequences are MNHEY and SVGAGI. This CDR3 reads CASSPQGIGHGYTF. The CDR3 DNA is TGTGCCAGCAGTCCACAGGGTATCGGGCATGGCTACACCTTC.

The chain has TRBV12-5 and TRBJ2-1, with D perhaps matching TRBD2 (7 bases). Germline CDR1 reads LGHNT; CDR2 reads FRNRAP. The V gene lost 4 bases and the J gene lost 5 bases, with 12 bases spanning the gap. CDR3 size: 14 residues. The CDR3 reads CASGSGGAHNEQFF. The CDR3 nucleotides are TGTGCTAGTGGTTCGGGGGGCGCGCACAATGAGCAGTTCTTC. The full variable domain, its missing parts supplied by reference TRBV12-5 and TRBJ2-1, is DARVTQTPRHKVTEMGQEVTMRCQPILGHNTVFWYRQTMMQGLELLAYFRNRAPLDDSGMPKDRFSAEMPDATLATLKIQPSEPRDSAVYFCASGSGGAHNEQFFGPGTRLTVL.

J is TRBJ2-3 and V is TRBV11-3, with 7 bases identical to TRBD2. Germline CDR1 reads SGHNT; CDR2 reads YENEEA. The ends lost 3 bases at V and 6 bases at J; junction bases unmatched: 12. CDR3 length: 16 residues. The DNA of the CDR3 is TGTGCCAGCAGCTTCGATAGCGGGCGTCTGAAGGATACGCAGTATTTT. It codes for CASSFDSGRLKDTQYF. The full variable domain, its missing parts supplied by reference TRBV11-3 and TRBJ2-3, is EAGVVQSPRYKIIEKKQPVAFWCNPISGHNTLYWYLQNLGQGPELLIRYENEEAVDDSQLPKDRFSAERLKGVDSTLKIQPAELGDSAVYLCASSFDSGRLKDTQYFGPGTRLTVL.

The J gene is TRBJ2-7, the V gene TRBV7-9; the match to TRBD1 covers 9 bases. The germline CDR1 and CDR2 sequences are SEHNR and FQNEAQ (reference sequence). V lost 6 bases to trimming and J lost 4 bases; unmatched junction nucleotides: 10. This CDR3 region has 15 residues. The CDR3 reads CASSFTGGTSYEQYF. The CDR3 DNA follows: TGTGCCAGCAGTTTTACAGGGGGCACGTCGTACGAGCAGTACTTC.

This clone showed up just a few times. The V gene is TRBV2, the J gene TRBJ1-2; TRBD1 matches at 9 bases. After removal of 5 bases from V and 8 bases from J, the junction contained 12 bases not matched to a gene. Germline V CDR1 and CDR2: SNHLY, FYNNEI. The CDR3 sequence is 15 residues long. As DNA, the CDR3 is TGTGCCAGCAGTTTCTACCGGGACAGGGAAGAAGGCTACACCTTC. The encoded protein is CASSFYRDREEGYTF.

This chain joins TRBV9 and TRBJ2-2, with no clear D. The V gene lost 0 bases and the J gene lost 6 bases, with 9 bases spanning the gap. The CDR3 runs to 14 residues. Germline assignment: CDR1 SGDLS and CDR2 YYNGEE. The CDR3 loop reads CASSVAIVPGELFF. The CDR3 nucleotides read TGTGCCAGCAGCGTAGCTATCGTCCCCGGGGAGCTGTTTTTT. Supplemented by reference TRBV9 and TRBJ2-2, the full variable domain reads DSGVTQTPKHLITATGQRVTLRCSPRSGDLSVYWYQQSLDQGLQFLIQYYNGEERAKGNILERFSAQQFPDLHSELNLSSLELGDSALYFCASSVAIVPGELFFGEGSRLTVL.

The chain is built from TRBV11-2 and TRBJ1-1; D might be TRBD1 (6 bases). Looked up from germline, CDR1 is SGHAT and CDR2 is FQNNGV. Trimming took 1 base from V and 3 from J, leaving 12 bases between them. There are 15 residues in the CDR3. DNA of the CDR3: TGTGCCAGCAGCTTAGGCACAGGGAGCCACACTGAAGCTTTCTTT. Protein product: CASSLGTGSHTEAFF.

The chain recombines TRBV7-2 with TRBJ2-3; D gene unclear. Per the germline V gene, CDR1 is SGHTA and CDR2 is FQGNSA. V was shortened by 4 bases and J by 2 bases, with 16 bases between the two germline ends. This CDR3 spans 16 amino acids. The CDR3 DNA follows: TGTGCCAGCAGCTCGCAAACCTCCGGTGCCACAGATACGCAGTATTTT. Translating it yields CASSSQTSGATDTQYF.

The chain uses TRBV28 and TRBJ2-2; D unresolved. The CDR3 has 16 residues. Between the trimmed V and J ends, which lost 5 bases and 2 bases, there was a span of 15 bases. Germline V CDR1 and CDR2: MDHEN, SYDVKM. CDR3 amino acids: CASSRDDLSNTGELFF. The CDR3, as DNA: TGTGCCAGCAGTCGAGACGACTTATCTAACACCGGGGAGCTGTTTTTT.